What follows are 13 T cell receptor beta chains derived from one specimen sequenced in a study of T cells in Graves' hyperthyroidism and ophthalmopathy. The TCR beta CDR3 regions underwent amplification using RNA transcripts as the source. The TCR CDR3 was amplified in a first-round RT-PCR using the HTBI primer set. TCRdb analysed the multiplex PCR reads with MiXCR anew, one entry per CDR3 protein. The table records more than 550,000 distinct CDR3 sequences, roughly a sixth of them present only once. The sample consisted of blood. These receptors all come from a woman in her forties or fifties with Graves' hyperthyroidism that later progressed to Graves' ophthalmopathy.

A remark on this clonotype: Since a much larger clone is just one base distant, this may be a read error. Here the CDR3 reads CSTRSLAGASYNEQYF. The CDR3 DNA is TGCAGTACTAGATCACTAGCGGGGGCCTCCTACAATGAGCAGTACTTC. This chain joins TRBV20-1 and TRBJ2-1; 11 bases are shared with TRBD2. With the DNA end fitting TRBJ2-7 better, the J assignment may be wrong. The CDR3 is made up of 16 amino acids. Germline lookup yields CDR1 DFQATT and CDR2 SNEGSKA (reference sequence).

This clonotype was observed a few times. V gene TRBV2 combines with J gene TRBJ2-7; no clear D gene. The CDR3 covers 14 residues. Germline V gene sequence: CDR1 SNHLY, CDR2 FYNNEI. V was trimmed by 2 bases and J by 2 bases, leaving 10 bases between them. The CDR3 nucleotides read TGTGCCAGCAGTGAAATATTCGGACCCTACGAGCAGTACTTC. Its translation is CASSEIFGPYEQYF.

This clonotype has at least ten counts. This chain uses TRBV5-1 with TRBJ2-3; possible D gene TRBD2, 6 bases. The CDR3 totals 15 residues. Trimming left V 0 bases short and J 5 bases short, with 13 bases between. In germline, CDR1 is SGHRS, CDR2 YFSETQ. The CDR3 DNA reads as TGCGCCAGCAGCTTGGATACGGGAGTTTTAGATACGCAGTATTTT. Translating gives CASSLDTGVLDTQYF.

This clonotype appeared a single time. CDR3 region: CASSRDRRSNQPQHF. The CDR3 bases are TGTGCCAGTAGTCGGGACAGGAGGAGCAATCAGCCCCAGCATTTT. The chain joins TRBV19 to TRBJ1-5; TRBD1 aligns across 8 bases. CDR1 and CDR2 (germline): LNHDA, SQIVND (reference sequence). Germline trimming cut 5 bases from V and 1 base from J; bases unmatched to any gene: 4. This CDR3 has 15 residues. The whole variable domain, filled in from reference TRBV19 and TRBJ1-5, reads DGGITQSPKYLFRKEGQNVTLSCEQNLNHDAMYWYRQDPGQGLRLIYYSQIVNDFQKGDIAEGYSVSREKKESFPLTVTSAQKNPTAFYLCASSRDRRSNQPQHFGDGTRLSIL.

This clonotype was observed a handful of times. The chain joins TRBV29-1 to TRBJ2-2, with 7 positions matching TRBD1. Trimming took 6 bases from V and 7 from J; bases not matched to a gene: 8. CDR1 is SQVTM and CDR2 is ANQGSEA in the germline V gene. The CDR3 runs to 13 residues. The CDR3, as DNA: TGCAGCGTGGCAGACAGGGTCGGCGGGGAGCTGTTTTTT. It encodes CSVADRVGGELFF.

For the CDR3, the DNA is TGTGCCAGCGTATACAGGGGGTTAGCTGGGGCCAACGTCCTGACTTTC. This sequence encodes CASVYRGLAGANVLTF. The chain has TRBV2 and TRBJ2-6; 8 bases agree with TRBD1. The CDR3 spans 16 residues. The V and J ends lost 8 bases and 2 bases, in that order; junction bases with no gene match: 8. Germline CDR1 reads SNHLY; CDR2 reads FYNNEI.

This clonotype has a count of ten or more. The chain employs TRBV3-1 and TRBJ1-2, with a weak D call TRBD1 (6 bases). Trimming removed 0 bases at V and 3 bases at J, with 20 bases between. Germline-derived CDR1 and CDR2 are LGHDT and YNNKEL (reference sequence). The length of the CDR3 is 18 residues. The CDR3 sequence: CASSQDQEGGAFYYGYTF. The CDR3, as DNA: TGTGCCAGCAGCCAAGATCAGGAGGGGGGAGCCTTCTACTATGGCTACACCTTC.

The chain is built from TRBV19 and TRBJ2-1, with D maybe TRBD1 (5 bases). The CDR3 consists of 14 residues. V lost 2 bases and J lost 6, with 11 bases in between. Germline CDR1 and CDR2: LNHDA and SQIVND (reference sequence). CDR3 protein: CASSIIGEGNEQFF. CDR3 DNA sequence: TGTGCCAGTAGTATAATAGGGGAAGGCAATGAGCAGTTCTTC.

This clonotype was counted between two and nine times. The V gene is TRBV20-1, the J gene TRBJ2-3; TRBD1 matches at 8 bases. This CDR3 contains 15 residues. Germline trimming cut 3 bases from V and 1 base from J; bases unmatched to any gene: 6. CDR1 is DFQATT, CDR2 SNEGSKA, per germline (reference sequence). For the CDR3, the DNA is TGCAGTGCTAGGGACCCGGGACAGGGCACAGATACGCAGTATTTT. It yields the protein CSARDPGQGTDTQYF.

V is TRBV9 and J is TRBJ2-1; TRBD1 aligns across 8 bases. Germline CDR1 SGDLS, CDR2 YYNGEE. The junction had 13 bases not matched to a gene; V was cut back by 2 bases and J by 6 bases. The CDR3 consists of 17 residues. CDR3 bases: TGTGCCAGCAGCGTTGCTAGTCTGGGACAGGCCGGCAATGAGCAGTTCTTC. Residues: CASSVASLGQAGNEQFF. The whole variable domain, remainder taken from reference TRBV9 and TRBJ2-1, is DSGVTQTPKHLITATGQRVTLRCSPRSGDLSVYWYQQSLDQGLQFLIQYYNGEERAKGNILERFSAQQFPDLHSELNLSSLELGDSALYFCASSVASLGQAGNEQFFGPGTRLTVL.

In its sample, this clonotype was seen many times. V is TRBV7-9 and J is TRBJ2-1; 8 bases agree with TRBD2. The CDR3 is 16 residues long. CDR1 is SEHNR, CDR2 FQNEAQ, per germline (reference sequence). J gave up 3 bases and V 0 bases, and 4 bases lay outside the gene matches. The CDR3 DNA sequence: TGTGCCAGCAGCTTAGCCAGCGGGGGCCTCTACAATGAGCAGTTCTTC. Translated: CASSLASGGLYNEQFF. The full variable domain, with the rest looked up from reference TRBV7-9 and TRBJ2-1, is DTGVSQNPRHKITKRGQNVTFRCDPISEHNRLYWYRQTLGQGPEFLTYFQNEAQLEKSRLLSDRFSAERPKGSFSTLEIQRTEQGDSAMYLCASSLASGGLYNEQFFGPGTRLTVL.

This sequence joins TRBV30 and TRBJ1-2; D remains ambiguous. From germline, CDR1 is GTSNPN and CDR2 SVGIG (reference sequence). The V gene lost 4 bases and the J gene lost 3 bases, with 15 bases spanning the gap. The CDR3 runs to 14 residues. CDR3 sequence (DNA): TGTGCCTGGAATAAAGTCGACATATACTATGGCTACACCTTC. As protein: CAWNKVDIYYGYTF.

This clonotype was counted once. V usage is TRBV5-1 and J usage is TRBJ1-4, with D maybe TRBD1 (6 bases). V was clipped by 4 bases and J by 4 bases, with 14 bases between them. Germline CDR1 SGHRS, CDR2 YFSETQ. The CDR3 consists of 15 residues. CDR3 sequence (DNA): TGCGCCAGCAGCGTGGTGACAGGCAATAATGAAAAACTGTTTTTT. It encodes CASSVVTGNNEKLFF.